Here is one T cell receptor beta chain with its context. The entry originates in a study of long-term antiretroviral therapy in people with HIV. This CDR3 contains 15 residues. Germline assignment: CDR1 MNHEY and CDR2 SVGAGI. Trimming cost V 7 bases and J 4 bases; bases outside gene matches: 10. The assay, immunoSEQ v3.0, was run at survey level. Here immunoSEQ multiplex PCR was the method, and the copy in TCRdb shows in-frame clones only, minus some. The sample includes around 26,000 clones, roughly 79% of them seen just once. The clonotype comes from a middle-aged woman with HIV. Sequencing used unsorted PBMCs, obtained 1.1 years before starting antiretroviral therapy. The V gene is TRBV6-5, the J gene TRBJ2-7; 10 nucleotides align to TRBD1. CDR3 sequence reads: CASTDRGTGVYEQYF. The CDR3 DNA sequence: TGTGCCAGCACCGACCGTGGGACAGGGGTATACGAGCAGTACTTC.